This T cell receptor beta chain was obtained from a study of radiotherapy plus CTLA-4 blockade in lung cancer. The V gene lost 4 bases and the J gene lost 8 bases, with 19 bases spanning the gap. The germline CDR1 and CDR2 sequences are SGDLS and YYNGEE. This CDR3 spans 15 amino acids. Clones were sequenced by immunoSEQ multiplex PCR, and TCRdb holds only the in-frame ones, with some missing. The sample includes about 70,000 clones, less than 80% of them seen just once. The sample in question was peripheral blood, obtained from a patient treated with radiotherapy plus ipilimumab. The TCR sequence derives from a human donor with non-small cell lung cancer who had a complete response to radiotherapy plus ipilimumab. The chain joins TRBV9 to TRBJ1-5; perhaps TRBD1 as D (5 bases). The CDR3 region has the DNA TGTGCCAGCAGCATCTTTATGGGGGGAACGGAGCCCCAGCATTTT. It translates to CASSIFMGGTEPQHF.